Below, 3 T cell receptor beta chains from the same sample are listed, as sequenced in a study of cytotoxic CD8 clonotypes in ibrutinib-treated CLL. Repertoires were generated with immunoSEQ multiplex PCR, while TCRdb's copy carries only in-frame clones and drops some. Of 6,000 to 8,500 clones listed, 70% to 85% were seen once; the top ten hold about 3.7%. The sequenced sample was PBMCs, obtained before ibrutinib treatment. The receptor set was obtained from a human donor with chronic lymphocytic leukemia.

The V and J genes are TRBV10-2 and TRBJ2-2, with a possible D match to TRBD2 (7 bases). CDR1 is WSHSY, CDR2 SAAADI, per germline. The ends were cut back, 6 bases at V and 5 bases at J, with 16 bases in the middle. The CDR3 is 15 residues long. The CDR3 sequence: CASSEGGIWTGELFF. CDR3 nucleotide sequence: TGCGCCAGCAGCGAGGGGGGGATTTGGACCGGGGAGCTGTTTTTT.

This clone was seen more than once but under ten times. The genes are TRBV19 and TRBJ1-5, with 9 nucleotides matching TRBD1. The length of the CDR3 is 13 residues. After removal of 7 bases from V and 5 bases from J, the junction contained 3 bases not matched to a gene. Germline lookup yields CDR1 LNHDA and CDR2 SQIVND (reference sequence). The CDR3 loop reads CASTRDRDQPQHF. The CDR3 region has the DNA TGTGCCAGTACCCGGGACAGGGATCAGCCCCAGCATTTT.

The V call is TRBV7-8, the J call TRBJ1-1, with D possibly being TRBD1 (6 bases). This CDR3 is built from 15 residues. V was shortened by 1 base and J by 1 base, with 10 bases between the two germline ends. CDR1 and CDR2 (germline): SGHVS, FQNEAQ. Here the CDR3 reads CASSLVQGGNTEAFF. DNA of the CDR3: TGTGCCAGCAGCTTAGTACAGGGAGGGAACACTGAAGCTTTCTTT.